Below are 6 T cell receptor beta chains sequenced from a single sample in a study of beta chain features in type 1 diabetes (dated by TCRdb to the late 2010s). The library came from the immunoSEQ multiplex PCR assay. All of the isolated RNA was reverse transcribed with the High Capacity cDNA Reverse Transcription Kit, so expressed TCRB transcripts were sequenced. The table was pulled from immuneACCESS by TCRdb, which kept in-frame rearrangements only. Such tables lose some clones; where checked, under half of the loss comes from unresolved V genes, and the rest has no known cause. A total of hundreds of thousands of clones appear in this sample, roughly 12% of them only once. Approximately 0.015% of the sample belongs to the ten largest clones. Sequencing input: naive CD4+ T cells from blood. According to the study, the label for this sample's cell subset or site signals: true naive CD4+ T cells. The receptor set was obtained from a man between 18 and 35 years old in good health.

This chain links TRBV9 with TRBJ2-1; 7 positions match TRBD2. Germline V CDR1 and CDR2: SGDLS, YYNGEE. The CDR3 runs 15 residues. Germline trimming cut 0 bases from V and 7 bases from J; bases unmatched to any gene: 7. In DNA, the CDR3 is TGTGCCAGCAGCGTAGGGGACTGGGAGGGGAATGAGCAGTTCTTC. Its translation is CASSVGDWEGNEQFF. The full variable domain, in which reference TRBV9 and TRBJ2-1 provide the parts outside the CDR3, is DSGVTQTPKHLITATGQRVTLRCSPRSGDLSVYWYQQSLDQGLQFLIQYYNGEERAKGNILERFSAQQFPDLHSELNLSSLELGDSALYFCASSVGDWEGNEQFFGPGTRLTVL.

CDR3 region: CASSRQGAREQYF. The CDR3 coding sequence is TGTGCCAGCTCACGACAGGGGGCGCGGGAGCAGTACTTC. The V gene is TRBV7-2, the J gene TRBJ2-7; TRBD1 matches 10 bases. Germline V gene lookup returns CDR1 SGHTA and CDR2 FQGNSA. V was pared by 8 bases and J by 7 bases, with 8 bases of the junction left unmatched. This CDR3 region has 13 residues.

This clone was seen a single time. V is TRBV5-1 and J is TRBJ2-1; D is possibly TRBD2 (6 bases). Per germline, CDR1 SGHRS and CDR2 YFSETQ. The CDR3 covers 16 residues. Trimming pared 1 base from V and 4 bases from J, leaving 15 bases between. The DNA of the CDR3 is TGCGCCAGCAGCTTGAAAGGCGGGACGAAGTACAATGAGCAGTTCTTC. Amino acids: CASSLKGGTKYNEQFF.

V usage is TRBV7-2 and J usage is TRBJ2-3, with TRBD1 matching 7 bases. V lost 5 bases to trimming and J lost 11 bases; unmatched junction nucleotides: 7. The CDR3 extends over 12 amino acids. Germline assignment: CDR1 SGHTA and CDR2 FQGNSA. The CDR3 DNA is TGTGCCAGCAGCGCGGACCAGGGGGTGCAGTATTTT. As protein: CASSADQGVQYF.

The chain combines TRBV11-2 with TRBJ2-1; 11 bases match TRBD2. The CDR3 is made up of 15 amino acids. Germline assignment: CDR1 SGHAT and CDR2 FQNNGV. J lost 3 bases, V lost 5 bases, and 3 bases had no gene match. The CDR3 protein is CASSISGGGYNEQFF. The CDR3 bases are TGTGCCAGCAGCATTAGCGGGGGGGGCTACAATGAGCAGTTCTTC.

V gene TRBV6-6 combines with J gene TRBJ2-7; TRBD1 might be the D (6 bases). The CDR3 runs 16 residues. CDR1 is MNHNY and CDR2 is SVGAGI in the germline V gene (reference sequence). V was shortened by 0 bases and J by 0 bases, with 12 bases between the two germline ends. In DNA, the CDR3 is TGTGCCAGCAGTTACTCGAAACAGGGCCTCTCCTACGAGCAGTACTTC. This encodes CASSYSKQGLSYEQYF.